Sequencing of this TCR beta chain was carried out in a study of blood T cell repertoires in COVID-19. Whole-study context: Material from acute and convalescent COVID-19 was sourced from the United States, Italy and Spain. T cells, B-cell-depleted T cells, or PBMCs supplied cDNA or gDNA.

Per the authors' pipeline: Researchers report that nucleated cell counts were estimated from reference gene primer amplification. Generated by immunoSEQ multiplex PCR, the TCRdb table keeps only in-frame clones and is missing some. The V and J calls and clone size were taken over from that table, and D and trimming were inferred from the DNA. The data show more than 200,000 clones, with over 70% seen just once and roughly 7.6% held by the top ten. Germline CDR1 SEHNR, CDR2 FQNEAQ (reference sequence). V shed 3 bases and J shed 2 bases, with 7 bases lying between them. This CDR3 is built from 13 residues.

The receptor's source is a woman aged 45-65 years with acute or convalescent COVID-19. The chain joins TRBV7-9 to TRBJ2-5; D not resolved. The sample consisted of peripheral blood. The CDR3 spells CASSFSPQETQYF. DNA for the CDR3: TGTGCCAGCAGCTTTAGTCCTCAAGAGACCCAGTACTTC.